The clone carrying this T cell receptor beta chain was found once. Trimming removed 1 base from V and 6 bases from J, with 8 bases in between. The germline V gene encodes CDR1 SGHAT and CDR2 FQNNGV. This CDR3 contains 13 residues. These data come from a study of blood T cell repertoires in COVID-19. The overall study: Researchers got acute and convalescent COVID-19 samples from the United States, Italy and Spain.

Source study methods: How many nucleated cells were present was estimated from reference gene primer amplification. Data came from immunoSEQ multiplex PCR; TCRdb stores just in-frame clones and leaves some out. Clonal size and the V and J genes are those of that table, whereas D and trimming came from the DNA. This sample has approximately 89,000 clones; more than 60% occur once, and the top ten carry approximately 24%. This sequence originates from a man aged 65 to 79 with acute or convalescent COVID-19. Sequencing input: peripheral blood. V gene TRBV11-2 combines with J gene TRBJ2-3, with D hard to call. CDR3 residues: CASSLGLDDTQYF. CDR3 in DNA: TGTGCCAGCAGCTTAGGGCTAGATGATACGCAGTATTTT.